This T cell receptor (beta chain) was sequenced in a study of neurological immune-mediated disorders (dated by TCRdb to between 2018 and 2020). A note on the overall study: Using UMI-based sequencing, the study compared peripheral blood TCR-beta repertoires from patients with HTLV-I-associated myelopathy (HAM/TSP), patients with multiple sclerosis, and healthy controls. The 106 TCR-beta libraries covered PBMC samples along with longitudinal samples, technical triplicates, and paired sorted CD4+ and CD8+ T-cell subsets. The cohort included 68 subjects: approximately 14 with HAM/TSP, about 34 with multiple sclerosis, and 20 or so healthy controls. Longitudinal HAM/TSP donors and healthy donors each had 3 time-points at intervals of about 3-45 months.

Taken from the germline V gene, the CDR1 and CDR2 loops are SGHAT and FQNNGV. From its cysteine to its phenylalanine, the CDR3 spans 13 amino acids. Only CDR3 DNA is held: 39 bases, read in frame from base 1. V drops 1 base and J drops 11 bases, leaving 15 bases in between. Results the study describes overall, beyond this receptor: The highest TCR clonal expansion was observed in HAM/TSP patients, whereas the lowest was observed in MS patients, even when compared with healthy controls. Expanded clones from different subjects shared no identical CDR3 amino acid sequences, which suggests that TCR-beta repertoires were private in all groups.

cDNA synthesis used template-switch 5'RACE with a primer carrying a 10-nucleotide random unique molecular identifier tagging each TCR transcript. Every sequencing run yielded over 190 million TCR-beta sequences covering 15-18 subjects. Total RNA was extracted with the RNeasy kit. The KAPA Real-time Library Amplification kit was used to amplify TCR-beta VDJ regions with primers targeting the TCR constant region and the 5'RACE anchor. Sample indexes and Illumina adaptors were added in a first PCR, after which library yield was increased in a second PCR. After Ampure bead purification, the TCR product of roughly 650 bp was size-selected on a 2% E-gel SizeSelection system. Before pooling, library quality was assessed on a Bioanalyzer, concentration was determined with Qubit, and library quantification was performed with the Kapa Library Quantification kit. Paired-end 2 x 150 bp sequencing of the libraries was performed on an Illumina HiSeq 2500. To increase sequence diversity, roughly 23-30% phiX was spiked into each library pool. As for the authors' bioinformatics: Quality-filtered reads were processed with the UMI-based MiGEC pipeline, and over 75% of raw TCR sequences were removed by the MiGEC pipeline during error correction. IMGT germline references were used for aligning VDJ genes, and each clonotype was defined as a unique CDR3 amino acid sequence together with its V-J genes. Clonal expansion, Shannon diversity, and CDR3 relatedness (CalcPairwiseDistances, ClusterSamples) were evaluated with VDJtools, and phylogenetic trees were built with CLCbio workbench. Expanded clones were defined as having at least 8 unique UMIs, based on coefficient-of-variation modelling across technical triplicates. TCRdb trimmed the raw reads at Q25, called clones with MiXCR and kept productive beta chains. Each CDR3 protein gets just one entry, which takes the most common genes and DNA from the rows behind it. These V and J calls are TCRdb output, not the study's own analysis. In this sample the table shows some 60,000 distinct CDR3 sequences, around 10% of which occur a single time. The ten largest clones represent approximately 13% of the sample.

This clonotype was counted a few times. Its antigen has not been determined. No qualities accompany the bases; no much larger clone lies one base away. What the time point label conveys for this sample: longitudinal time-point 2. The healthy controls were volunteers from a blood bank in Maryland, USA. Libraries from unsorted PBMCs were made from 2 million PBMCs kept in RNAlater at -80 degrees C until RNA extraction. Peripheral blood was subjected to Ficoll-Hypaque density gradient centrifugation to isolate PBMCs, which were then cryopreserved in liquid nitrogen. The V and J segments used are TRBV11-2 and TRBJ2-7, with the D call tentatively TRBD1 or TRBD2, each fitting 5 bases. The source is a man aged 25 to 45 in good health. The specimen sequenced was PBMCs. The bases read TGTGCCAGCAGCTTAGGACAGTGGGAGTTGGAGTACTTC. The encoded protein is CASSLGQWELEYF.